This T cell receptor (beta chain) emerged from a study of technical replicates of blood from a handful of donors (dated by TCRdb to the late 2010s). As for this clone: Its antigen target is currently unknown. No per-base quality is available; no much larger clone lies one base away.

The method behind the library was the immunoSEQ multiplex PCR assay. TCRdb retrieved this table from immuneACCESS and kept in-frame rearrangements only. Not all clones are present; in checked studies, unresolved V genes account for under half, and no reason is known for the remainder. Across this sample there are 70,000 or so clones, with roughly 88% seen only once. 3.5% to 5.5% of the sample is in the top ten clones. The CDR3 goes from the cysteine to the phenylalanine over 13 residues. Only the CDR3 DNA is retained, 39 bases long and in frame from the first base. The CDR1 and CDR2 encoded by the germline V gene are SGHNT and YENEEA. V is pared back by 2 bases and J by 6 bases, with 8 bases lying between the germline termini.

Recombination connected TRBV11-3 to TRBJ2-1, with TRBD1 tentatively as D gene (6 bases match). The sample consisted of PBMCs. The source is a human donor in good health. Some clones in this sample may be carry-over from other donors' samples. The nucleotide sequence reads TGTGCCAGCAGCTTATGGGGGCCCAATGAGCAGTTCTTC. Translation gives CASSLWGPNEQFF.